This T cell receptor beta chain was recovered during a study of cytomegalovirus exposure and HLA in healthy donors. Study results and caveats: TCR clusters originating in the first cohort tended to co-occur in the approximately 130 validation repertoires, according to a later analysis. Reportedly, cytomegalovirus status was diagnosed with high sensitivity and specificity. The authors enumerated roughly 160 TCR beta chains as linked to cytomegalovirus.

V was cut by 7 bases and J by 4 bases, with 16 bases left in between. Germline V gene sequence: CDR1 LNHDA, CDR2 SQIVND (reference sequence). The CDR3 sequence is 14 residues long. Details on this clone: Its specificity is unknown.

Separate from the approximately 600-subject first cohort was the roughly 130-subject validation cohort, to which the donors belonged. Measured with immunoSEQ multiplex PCR; TCRdb has only the in-frame clones, and not every one. Among 100,000 to 150,000 clones listed, less than 90% were seen once. This TCR was sampled from a man between 18 and 29 years old in good health and CMV-seropositive. Sample: PBMCs. The genes are TRBV19 and TRBJ1-2, with D possibly TRBD1 on 6 matching bases. The CDR3 sequence: CASTRGGGSYGYTF. The CDR3 nucleotides read TGTGCCAGTACCCGAGGGGGGGGTTCCTATGGCTACACCTTC.